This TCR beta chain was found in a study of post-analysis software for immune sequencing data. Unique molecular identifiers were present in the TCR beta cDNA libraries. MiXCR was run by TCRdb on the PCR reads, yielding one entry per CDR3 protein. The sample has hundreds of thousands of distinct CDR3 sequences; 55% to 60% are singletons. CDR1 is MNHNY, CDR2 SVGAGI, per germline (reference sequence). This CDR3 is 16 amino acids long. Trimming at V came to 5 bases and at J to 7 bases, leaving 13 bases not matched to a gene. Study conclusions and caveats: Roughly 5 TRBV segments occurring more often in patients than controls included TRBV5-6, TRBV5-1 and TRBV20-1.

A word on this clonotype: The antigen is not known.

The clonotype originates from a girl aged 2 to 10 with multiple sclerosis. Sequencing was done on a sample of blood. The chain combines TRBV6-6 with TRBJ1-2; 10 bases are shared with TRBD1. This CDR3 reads CASSGQGESTLSGYTF. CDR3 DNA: TGTGCCAGCAGTGGACAGGGGGAGAGTACATTGAGTGGCTACACCTTC.